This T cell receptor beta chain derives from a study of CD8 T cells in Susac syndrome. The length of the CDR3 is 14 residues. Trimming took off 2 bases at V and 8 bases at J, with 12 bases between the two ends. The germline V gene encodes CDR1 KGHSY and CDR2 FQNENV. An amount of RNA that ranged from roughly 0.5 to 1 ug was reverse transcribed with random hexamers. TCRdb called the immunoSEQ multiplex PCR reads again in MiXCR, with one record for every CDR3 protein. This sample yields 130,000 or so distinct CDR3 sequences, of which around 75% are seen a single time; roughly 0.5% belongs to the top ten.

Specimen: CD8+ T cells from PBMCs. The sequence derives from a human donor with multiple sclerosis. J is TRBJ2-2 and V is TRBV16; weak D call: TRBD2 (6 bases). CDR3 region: CASSQVGGTGELFF. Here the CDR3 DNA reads TGTGCCAGCAGCCAAGTCGGCGGGACTGGGGAGCTGTTTTTT.